The T cell receptor beta chain under discussion was sequenced for a study of identical twins. All donors were healthy Caucasians. The study, taken as a whole, reports: Insertions ran lower in abundant cord blood beta clonotypes, though not in memory repertoires.

MiXCR, run by TCRdb on the 5' RACE reads, gives a single entry per CDR3 protein. The sample includes about 720,000 distinct CDR3 sequences, 8% to 9% of them seen just once. Concerning this clonotype itself: What it recognizes is unknown.

This CDR3 is built from 14 residues. Deletions cut 1 base from V and 7 bases from J, with 15 bases between. Looked up from germline, CDR1 is SGHRS and CDR2 is YFSETQ. These records were also assigned to another study, of yellow fever vaccine responses in identical twins. That work contributes: Twins' vaccine T cell response reportedly seemed partly convergent, partly personalized.

The V and J genes are TRBV5-1 and TRBJ2-7, with D perhaps TRBD2 (5 bases). The TCR was taken from a woman aged 18-29 years in good health. Sequencing was done on a sample of PBMCs. CDR3 nucleotide sequence: TGCGCCAGCAGCTTGTCCGCGGGTATGAGGGAGCAGTACTTC. This encodes CASSLSAGMREQYF.